This T cell receptor (beta chain) was obtained from a study of blood T cell repertoires in COVID-19. About the research overall: The cDNA or gDNA used as material had been derived from T cells, B-cell-depleted T cells, or PBMCs.

The CDR3 runs to 13 residues. V was clipped by 4 bases and J by 4 bases; unmatched bases: 4. Germline assignment: CDR1 SGHRS and CDR2 YFSETQ. As handled by the study authors: Cell counts per sample came from amplifying reference gene primers. Sequenced by immunoSEQ multiplex PCR; TCRdb stores in-frame clones only, minus some. V and J calls and clone size come straight from that table; D and trimming were deduced from the DNA. The table lists just over 80,000 clones, more than 65% of them singletons. The rearrangement uses TRBV5-1 and TRBJ2-7; 8 bases agree with TRBD1. This TCR was sampled from a woman older than 75 with active or convalescent COVID-19. The sequenced sample was peripheral blood. CDR3 amino acids: CASSPRQGYEQYF. CDR3 DNA sequence: TGCGCCAGCAGCCCCCGACAGGGGTACGAGCAGTACTTC.